Below, one T cell receptor beta chain is given with its context. In germline, CDR1 is GTSNPN, CDR2 SVGIG (reference sequence). The CDR3 is 14 residues long. The data are from a study of T cells expressing NK-cell markers. Following a re-call of the 5' RACE reads, TCRdb has one entry per CDR3 protein and lacks DNA. Found here are 550,000 to 600,000 distinct CDR3 sequences; the top ten clones hold about 3.6%. The chain carries TRBV30 and TRBJ2-1; TCRdb proposes TRBD1, but this gene call is untestable without DNA. What was sequenced was blood T cells: a sorted CD56 or NKG2C T cell subset, CD4+ or CD8+ T cells, or bulk PBMC T cells (not recorded which). This receptor was taken from a man between 18 and 35 years old in good health. The CDR3 protein is CAWVETGGTNEQFF.